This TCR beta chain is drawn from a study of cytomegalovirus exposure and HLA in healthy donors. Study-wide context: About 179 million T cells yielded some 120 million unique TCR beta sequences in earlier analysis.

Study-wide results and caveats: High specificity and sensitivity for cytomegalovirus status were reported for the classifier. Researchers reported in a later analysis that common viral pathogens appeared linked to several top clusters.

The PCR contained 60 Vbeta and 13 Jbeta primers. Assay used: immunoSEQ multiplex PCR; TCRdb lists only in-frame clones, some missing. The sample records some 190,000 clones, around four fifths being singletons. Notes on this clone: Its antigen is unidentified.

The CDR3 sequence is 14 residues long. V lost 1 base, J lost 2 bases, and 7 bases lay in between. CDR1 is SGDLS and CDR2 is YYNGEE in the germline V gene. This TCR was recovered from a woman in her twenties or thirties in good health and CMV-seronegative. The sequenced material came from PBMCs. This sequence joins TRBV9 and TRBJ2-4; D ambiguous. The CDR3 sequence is CASSVSGSKNIQYF. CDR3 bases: TGTGCCAGCAGCGTATCAGGTTCCAAAAACATTCAGTACTTC.